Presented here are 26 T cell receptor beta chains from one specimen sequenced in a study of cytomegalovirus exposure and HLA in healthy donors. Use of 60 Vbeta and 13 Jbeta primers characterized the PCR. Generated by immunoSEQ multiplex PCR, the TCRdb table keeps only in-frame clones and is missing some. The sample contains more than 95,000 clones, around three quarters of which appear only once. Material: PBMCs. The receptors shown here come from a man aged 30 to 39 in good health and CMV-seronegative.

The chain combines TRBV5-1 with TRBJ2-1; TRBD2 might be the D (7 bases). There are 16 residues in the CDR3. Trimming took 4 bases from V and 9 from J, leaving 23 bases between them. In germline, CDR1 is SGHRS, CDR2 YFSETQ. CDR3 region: CASSRGGGATASEQFF. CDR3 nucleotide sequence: TGCGCCAGCAGCCGGGGAGGGGGTGCGACGGCGAGTGAGCAGTTCTTC.

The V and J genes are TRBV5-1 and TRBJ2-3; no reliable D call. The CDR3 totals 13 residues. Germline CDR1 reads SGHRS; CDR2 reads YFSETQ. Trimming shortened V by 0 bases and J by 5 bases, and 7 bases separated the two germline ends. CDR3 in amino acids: CASSLVPGDTQYF. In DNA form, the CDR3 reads TGCGCCAGCAGCTTGGTTCCAGGAGATACGCAGTATTTT.

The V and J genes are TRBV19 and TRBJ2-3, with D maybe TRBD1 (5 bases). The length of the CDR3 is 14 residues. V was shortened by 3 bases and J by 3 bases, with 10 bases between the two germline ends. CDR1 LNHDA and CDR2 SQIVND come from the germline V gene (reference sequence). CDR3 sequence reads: CASSMARGTDTQYF. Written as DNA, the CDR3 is TGTGCCAGTAGTATGGCTAGGGGAACAGATACGCAGTATTTT.

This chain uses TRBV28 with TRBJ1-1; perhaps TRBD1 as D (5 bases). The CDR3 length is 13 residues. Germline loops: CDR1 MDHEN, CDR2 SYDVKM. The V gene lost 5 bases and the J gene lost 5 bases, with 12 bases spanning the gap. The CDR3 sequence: CASSIARETEAFF. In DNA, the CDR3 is TGTGCCAGCAGTATTGCCAGGGAAACTGAAGCTTTCTTT.

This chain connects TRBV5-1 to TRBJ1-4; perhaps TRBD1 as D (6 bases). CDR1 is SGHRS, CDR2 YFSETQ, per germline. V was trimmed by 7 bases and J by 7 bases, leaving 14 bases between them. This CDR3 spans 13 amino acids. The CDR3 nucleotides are TGCGCCAGCTCACAAGGGGGTAGTGAAAAACTGTTTTTT. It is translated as CASSQGGSEKLFF.

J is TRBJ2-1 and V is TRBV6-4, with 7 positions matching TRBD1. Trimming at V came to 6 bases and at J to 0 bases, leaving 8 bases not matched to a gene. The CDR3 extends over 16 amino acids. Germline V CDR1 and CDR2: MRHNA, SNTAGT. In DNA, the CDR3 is TGTGCCAGCAGCAAACGTAGGGACAGCTCCTACAATGAGCAGTTCTTC. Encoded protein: CASSKRRDSSYNEQFF.

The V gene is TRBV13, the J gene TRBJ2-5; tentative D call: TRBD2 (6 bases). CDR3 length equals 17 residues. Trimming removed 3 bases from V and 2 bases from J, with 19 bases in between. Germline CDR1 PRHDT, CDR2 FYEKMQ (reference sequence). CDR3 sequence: CASSLRRVAAEQETQYF. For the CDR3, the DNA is TGTGCCAGCAGCTTGAGACGGGTAGCGGCAGAACAAGAGACCCAGTACTTC. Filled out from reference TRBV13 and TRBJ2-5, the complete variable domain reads AAGVIQSPRHLIKEKRETATLKCYPIPRHDTVYWYQQGPGQDPQFLISFYEKMQSDKGSIPDRFSAQQFSDYHSELNMSSLELGDSALYFCASSLRRVAAEQETQYFGPGTRLLVL.

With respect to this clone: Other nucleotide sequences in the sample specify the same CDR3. The CDR3 coding sequence is TGTGCCAGTAGTCCTCAGGGTAGCAATCAGCCCCAGCATTTT. Encoded protein: CASSPQGSNQPQHF. The V gene is TRBV19, the J gene TRBJ1-5, with D possibly being TRBD1 (5 bases). Trimming pared 5 bases from V and 0 bases from J, leaving 8 bases between. Germline V gene sequence: CDR1 LNHDA, CDR2 SQIVND (reference sequence). This CDR3 is 14 amino acids long.

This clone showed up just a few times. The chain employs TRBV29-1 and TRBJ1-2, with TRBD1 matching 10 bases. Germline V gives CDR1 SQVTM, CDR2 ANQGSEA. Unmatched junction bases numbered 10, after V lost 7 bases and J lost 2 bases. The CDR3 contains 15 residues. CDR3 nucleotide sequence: TGCAGCGCCCGGACAGGGGGAAATGGAAACTATGGCTACACCTTC. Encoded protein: CSARTGGNGNYGYTF.

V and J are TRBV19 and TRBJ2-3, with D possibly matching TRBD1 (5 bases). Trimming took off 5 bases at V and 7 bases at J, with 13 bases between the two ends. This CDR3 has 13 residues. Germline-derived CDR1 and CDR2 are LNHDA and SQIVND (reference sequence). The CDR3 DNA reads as TGTGCCAGTAGTTTCCAGGGCCTAAATACGCAGTATTTT. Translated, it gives CASSFQGLNTQYF.

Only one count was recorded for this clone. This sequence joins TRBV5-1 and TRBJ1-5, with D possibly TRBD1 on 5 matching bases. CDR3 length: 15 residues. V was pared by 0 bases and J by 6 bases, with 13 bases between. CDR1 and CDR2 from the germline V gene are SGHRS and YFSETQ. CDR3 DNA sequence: TGCGCCAGCAGCTTGGACGGAGGGGATAGTCAGCCCCAGCATTTT. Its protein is CASSLDGGDSQPQHF.

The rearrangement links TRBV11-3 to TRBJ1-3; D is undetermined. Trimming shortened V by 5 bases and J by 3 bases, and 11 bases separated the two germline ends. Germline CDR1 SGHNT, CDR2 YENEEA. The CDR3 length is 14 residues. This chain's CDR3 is CASSGTENGNTIYF. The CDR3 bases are TGTGCCAGCAGCGGTACAGAAAATGGAAACACCATATATTTT.

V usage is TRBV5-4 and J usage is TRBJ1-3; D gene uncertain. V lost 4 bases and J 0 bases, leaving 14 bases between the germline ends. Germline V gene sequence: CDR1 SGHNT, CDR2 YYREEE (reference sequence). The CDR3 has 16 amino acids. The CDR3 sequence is CASSPSGPVSGNTIYF. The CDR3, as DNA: TGTGCCAGCAGCCCGAGCGGCCCAGTCTCTGGAAACACCATATATTTT.

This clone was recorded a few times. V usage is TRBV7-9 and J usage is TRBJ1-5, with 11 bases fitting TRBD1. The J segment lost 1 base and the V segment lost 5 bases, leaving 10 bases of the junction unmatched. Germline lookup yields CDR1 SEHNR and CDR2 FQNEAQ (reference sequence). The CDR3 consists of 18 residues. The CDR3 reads CASSAWTGGSISNQPQHF. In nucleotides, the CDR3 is TGTGCCAGCAGCGCATGGACAGGGGGCTCTATAAGCAATCAGCCCCAGCATTTT.

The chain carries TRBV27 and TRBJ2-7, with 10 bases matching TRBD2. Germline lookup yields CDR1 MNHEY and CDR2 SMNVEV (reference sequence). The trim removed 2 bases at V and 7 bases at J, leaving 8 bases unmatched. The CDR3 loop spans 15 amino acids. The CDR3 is CASSLLAGVPGEQYF. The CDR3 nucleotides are TGTGCCAGCAGTTTACTAGCGGGGGTCCCGGGGGAGCAGTACTTC.

DNA for the CDR3: TGTGCCAGCAGTTACTCGAGTAGCGGGGGGCAGACCCAGTACTTC. Protein: CASSYSSSGGQTQYF. The rearrangement uses TRBV6-6 and TRBJ2-5; 10 bases match TRBD2. Per germline, CDR1 MNHNY and CDR2 SVGAGI (reference sequence). This CDR3 contains 15 residues. With 0 bases clipped from V and 6 bases from J, the junction kept 4 bases outside the gene matches.

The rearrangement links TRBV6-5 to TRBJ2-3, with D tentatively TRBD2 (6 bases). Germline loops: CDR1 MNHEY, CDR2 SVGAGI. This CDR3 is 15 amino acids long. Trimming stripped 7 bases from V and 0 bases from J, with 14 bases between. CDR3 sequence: CASTSGGRSTDTQYF. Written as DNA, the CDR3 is TGTGCCAGCACCTCCGGAGGGAGGAGCACAGATACGCAGTATTTT.

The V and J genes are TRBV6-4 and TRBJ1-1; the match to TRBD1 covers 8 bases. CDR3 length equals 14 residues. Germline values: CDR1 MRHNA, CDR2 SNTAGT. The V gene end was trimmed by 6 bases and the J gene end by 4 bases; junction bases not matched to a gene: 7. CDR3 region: CASSRGQGSTEAFF. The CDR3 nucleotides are TGTGCCAGCAGCCGCGGACAGGGATCCACTGAAGCTTTCTTT.

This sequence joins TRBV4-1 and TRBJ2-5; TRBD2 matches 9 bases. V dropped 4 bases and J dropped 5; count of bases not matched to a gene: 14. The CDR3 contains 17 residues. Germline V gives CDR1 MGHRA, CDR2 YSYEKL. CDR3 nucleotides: TGCGCCAGCAGCCCCCCGCGGGTGCGGGGGGGAAGTGAGACCCAGTACTTC. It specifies CASSPPRVRGGSETQYF.

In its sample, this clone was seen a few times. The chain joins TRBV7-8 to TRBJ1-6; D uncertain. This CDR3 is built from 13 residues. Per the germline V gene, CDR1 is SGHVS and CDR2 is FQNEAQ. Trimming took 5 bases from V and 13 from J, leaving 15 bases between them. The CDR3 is CASSRDLLGPLHF. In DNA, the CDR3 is TGTGCCAGCAGCCGCGACCTTCTAGGCCCCCTCCACTTT.

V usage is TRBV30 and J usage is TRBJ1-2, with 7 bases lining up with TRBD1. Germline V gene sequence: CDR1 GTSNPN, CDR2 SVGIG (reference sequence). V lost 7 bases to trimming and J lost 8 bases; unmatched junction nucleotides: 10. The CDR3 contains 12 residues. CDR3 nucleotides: TGTGCCTCGTTGGGACAGTTAGGAGGCTACACCTTC. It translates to CASLGQLGGYTF.

The chain's CDR3 is CASSQSTTVTYEQYF. The CDR3 region has the DNA TGTGCCAGCTCACAATCCACGACAGTAACCTACGAGCAGTACTTC. The chain is built from TRBV18 and TRBJ2-7, with a weak D call TRBD1 (5 bases). The germline CDR1 and CDR2 sequences are KGHSH and LQKENI. This CDR3 has 15 residues. V gave up 4 bases and J gave up 2 bases, with 15 bases separating them.

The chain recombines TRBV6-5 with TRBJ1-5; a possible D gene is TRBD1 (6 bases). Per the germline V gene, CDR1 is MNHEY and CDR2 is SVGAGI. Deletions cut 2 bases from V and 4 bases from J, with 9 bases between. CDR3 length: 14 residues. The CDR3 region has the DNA TGTGCCAGCAGTTACGTTAGGGGGAATCAGCCCCAGCATTTT. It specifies CASSYVRGNQPQHF.

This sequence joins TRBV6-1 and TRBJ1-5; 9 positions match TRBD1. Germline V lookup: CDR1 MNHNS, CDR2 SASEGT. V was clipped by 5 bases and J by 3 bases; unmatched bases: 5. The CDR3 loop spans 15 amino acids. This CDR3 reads CASSSDRGHNQPQHF. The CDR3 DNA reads TGTGCCAGCAGTTCGGACAGGGGCCACAATCAGCCCCAGCATTTT.

The CDR3 region is CASSQESRGLQETQYF. The DNA of the CDR3 is TGCGCCAGCAGCCAAGAGAGCAGGGGGCTCCAAGAGACCCAGTACTTC. This chain uses TRBV4-3 with TRBJ2-5; 8 nucleotides align to TRBD1. Germline assignment: CDR1 LGHNA and CDR2 YSLEER. V was pared by 0 bases and J by 1 base, with 4 bases of the junction left unmatched. This CDR3 has 16 residues.

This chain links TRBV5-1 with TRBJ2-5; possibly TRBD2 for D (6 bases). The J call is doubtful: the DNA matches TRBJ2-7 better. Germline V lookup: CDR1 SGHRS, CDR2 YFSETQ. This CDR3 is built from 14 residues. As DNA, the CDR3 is TGCGCCAGCAGCCGGGAGCGCTTAGGCTACGAGCAGTACTTC. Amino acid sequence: CASSRERLGYEQYF.